The 3 T cell receptor beta chains reported below all come from one sample, sequenced in a study of a mutant IDH1 vaccine in newly diagnosed glioma. Time point indicated: week 47, end of study. Topical imiquimod accompanied each vaccine dose, which consisted of 300 ug of mutant IDH1 20-mer peptide. Their recognized antigens are unknown. Sequenced by immunoSEQ multiplex PCR; TCRdb stores in-frame clones only, minus some. This sample yields about 56,000 clones, of which roughly four fifths are seen a single time; 3.2% belongs to the top ten. The sample consisted of PBMCs, taken from a glioma patient whose treatment included an IDH1 peptide vaccine. These receptors came from a woman aged 45-65 years with glioma.

V gene TRBV7-2 combines with J gene TRBJ2-3; 7 bases match TRBD2. V lost 7 bases and J lost 4; bases outside the gene matches: 2. The CDR3 runs to 12 residues. The germline CDR1 and CDR2 sequences are SGHTA and FQGNSA. DNA for the CDR3: TGTGCCAGCACCCTAGCGGCAGATACGCAGTATTTT. Its translation: CASTLAADTQYF.

The V call is TRBV5-1, the J call TRBJ2-5; possibly TRBD2 for D (6 bases). This CDR3 is 16 amino acids long. The V gene lost 0 bases and the J gene lost 6 bases, with 18 bases spanning the gap. From germline, CDR1 is SGHRS and CDR2 YFSETQ. CDR3 DNA sequence: TGCGCCAGCAGCTTGGGAGATTGGCAGGGAGGACAGACCCAGTACTTC. Translated: CASSLGDWQGGQTQYF.

V usage is TRBV27 and J usage is TRBJ1-2; D possibly corresponds to TRBD1 (6 bases). The length of the CDR3 is 13 residues. Trimming took off 5 bases at V and 7 bases at J, with 14 bases between the two ends. Germline values: CDR1 MNHEY, CDR2 SMNVEV (reference sequence). CDR3 loop: CASSLEGGGGYTF. CDR3 nucleotides: TGTGCCAGCAGTCTCGAGGGGGGGGGTGGCTACACCTTC.